Each of the 25 T cell receptor beta chains below was sequenced from the same sample in a study of blood T cells in healthy people across ages. A sample-barcoded 5' primer and a J-beta primer mix were used in a second PCR of roughly 6 to 11 cycles. TCRdb reprocessed the 5' RACE reads with MiXCR, giving one entry per CDR3 protein. The sample yields about 1.4 million distinct CDR3 sequences, approximately 59% seen once. The sequenced sample was blood. All receptors derive from a man between 18 and 29 years old in good health.

The rearrangement links TRBV5-1 to TRBJ2-3; 7 bases are shared with TRBD2. V trimming: 6 bases; J trimming: 1 base; junction bases outside the gene matches: 11. The CDR3 length is 16 residues. The germline CDR1 and CDR2 sequences are SGHRS and YFSETQ. CDR3 sequence (DNA): TGCGCCAGCAACGCCCTTGAGCGGGGCGGCACAGATACGCAGTATTTT. Its translation: CASNALERGGTDTQYF.

The genes are TRBV28 and TRBJ2-1; D gene ambiguous. There are 15 residues in the CDR3. CDR1 and CDR2 from the germline V gene are MDHEN and SYDVKM. The V and J ends lost 4 bases and 6 bases respectively, with 16 bases between them. DNA for the CDR3: TGTGCCAGCAGTTCAAAACGCCGGAAAAGCAATGAGCAGTTCTTC. Its protein product is CASSSKRRKSNEQFF. Full variable domain (outside the CDR3, taken from reference TRBV28 and TRBJ2-1): DVKVTQSSRYLVKRTGEKVFLECVQDMDHENMFWYRQDPGLGLRLIYFSYDVKMKEKGDIPEGYSVSREKKERFSLILESASTNQTSMYLCASSSKRRKSNEQFFGPGTRLTVL.

CDR3 nucleotides: TGTGCCAGCAGCTTAGGGATGACAGGGGTTTTGGGAGAGACCCAGTACTTC. Its translation is CASSLGMTGVLGETQYF. The rearrangement joins TRBV7-2 to TRBJ2-5; the match to TRBD1 covers 8 bases. The ends lost 1 base at V and 4 bases at J; junction bases unmatched: 11. Per germline, CDR1 SGHTA and CDR2 FQGNSA. The CDR3 has 17 residues.

The CDR3 is CASSRPYEAFF. The DNA of the CDR3 is TGTGCCAGCAGCAGGCCTTACGAAGCTTTCTTT. J is TRBJ1-1 and V is TRBV12-3 or TRBV12-4; D not certain. Trimming removed 6 bases at V and 8 bases at J, with 10 bases between. This CDR3 has 11 residues.

The gene calls are TRBV5-1 and TRBJ2-7; unclear D gene. The CDR3 spans 12 residues. V shed 2 bases and J shed 7 bases, with 10 bases lying between them. CDR1 and CDR2 (germline): SGHRS, YFSETQ. The DNA of the CDR3 is TGCGCCAGCAGCTTCCATTACAATGAGCAGTACTTC. It is translated as CASSFHYNEQYF.

The V and J genes are TRBV18 and TRBJ2-3, with a weak D call TRBD2 (5 bases). Per germline, CDR1 KGHSH and CDR2 LQKENI. This CDR3 contains 16 residues. V was pared by 2 bases and J by 6 bases, with 18 bases between. The CDR3 DNA reads as TGTGCCAGCTCACCAGGCTCTAGCAGAGATGCTGATACGCAGTATTTT. This encodes CASSPGSSRDADTQYF.

V gene TRBV14 combines with J gene TRBJ1-2, with 12 bases matching TRBD1. CDR3 length: 17 residues. V dropped 5 bases and J dropped 4; count of bases not matched to a gene: 11. Germline V gene lookup returns CDR1 SGHDN and CDR2 FVKESK. The DNA of the CDR3 is TGTGCCAGCAGCAAAGTATCCGGGACAGGGGGCCTCTATGGCTACACCTTC. It codes for CASSKVSGTGGLYGYTF.

This chain uses TRBV5-1 with TRBJ2-4; TRBD1 agrees at 8 bases. The end of the DNA fits TRBJ2-7 better, so the J call may be wrong. Germline CDR1 SGHRS, CDR2 YFSETQ. This CDR3 contains 17 residues. The CDR3 region is CASSLGQGAIKSYEQYF. As DNA, the CDR3 is TGCGCCAGCAGCTTGGGGCAGGGGGCAATTAAATCCTACGAGCAGTACTTC.

The J gene is TRBJ2-1, the V gene TRBV5-1; 9 bases map to TRBD1. The V segment lost 4 bases and the J segment 4 bases; nucleotides outside the gene matches: 6. CDR3 length: 15 amino acids. CDR1 is SGHRS and CDR2 is YFSETQ in the germline V gene. The CDR3 sequence is CASSGRDRAYNEQFF. The CDR3 bases are TGCGCCAGCAGCGGTAGGGACAGGGCATACAATGAGCAGTTCTTC. Together with reference TRBV5-1 and TRBJ2-1, the CDR3 gives the full variable domain: KAGVTQTPRYLIKTRGQQVTLSCSPISGHRSVSWYQQTPGQGLQFLFEYFSETQRNKGNFPGRFSGRQFSNSRSEMNVSTLELGDSALYLCASSGRDRAYNEQFFGPGTRLTVL.

This chain uses TRBV5-1 with TRBJ1-4; D is uncertain. This CDR3 has 13 amino acids. Trimming left V 4 bases short and J 14 bases short, with 18 bases between. Germline CDR1 reads SGHRS; CDR2 reads YFSETQ. CDR3 region: CASSERHPGILFF. Here the CDR3 DNA reads TGCGCCAGCAGCGAAAGACACCCAGGTATCCTGTTTTTT.

This clonotype was seen only a few times. The chain employs TRBV20-1 and TRBJ1-5; tentatively, D is TRBD1 (6 bases). Trimming cost V 6 bases and J 5 bases, with 23 bases left between them. CDR3 length: 16 amino acids. The V gene's germline CDR1 is DFQATT and CDR2 SNEGSKA (reference sequence). This CDR3 is CSASRSSAGADQPQHF. The CDR3 DNA sequence: TGCAGTGCCTCACGGTCGTCCGCAGGGGCGGATCAGCCCCAGCATTTT.

The table lists this clonotype with a few counts. The chain uses TRBV7-8 and TRBJ2-6; tentatively, D is TRBD1 or TRBD2 (6 bases each). The CDR3 is 17 residues long. Germline loops: CDR1 SGHVS, CDR2 FQNEAQ. Trimming shortened V by 1 base and J by 4 bases, and 14 bases separated the two germline ends. This CDR3 is CASSLVRWGAGANVLTF. CDR3 coding DNA: TGTGCCAGCAGCTTAGTCCGTTGGGGGGCAGGGGCCAACGTCCTGACTTTC. Complete variable domain (other parts from reference TRBV7-8 and TRBJ2-6): GAGVSQSPRYKVAKRGQDVALRCDPISGHVSLFWYQQALGQGPEFLTYFQNEAQLDKSGLPSDRFFAERPEGSVSTLKIQRTQQEDSAVYLCASSLVRWGAGANVLTFGAGSRLTVL.

This clonotype has only one observation. At one boundary the junction diverges from the germline segment, which might be a read error. The J gene is TRBJ2-4, the V gene TRBV6-1; no firm D call. In germline, CDR1 is MNHNS, CDR2 SASEGT. This CDR3 is 13 amino acids long. The CDR3 DNA reads as TGCGCCAGCAGTGTTAGGGCCCAAAACATTCAGTACTTC. This translates into CASSVRAQNIQYF.

V usage is TRBV10-2 and J usage is TRBJ2-1; TRBD2 agrees at 16 bases. CDR1 and CDR2 (germline): WSHSY, SAAADI. The J segment lost 10 bases and the V segment lost 6 bases, leaving 6 bases of the junction unmatched. This CDR3 is built from 15 residues. The CDR3 DNA follows: TGCGCCAGCAGGGGACTAGCGGGGGGGACCGGGGAGCAGTTCTTC. Translation gives CASRGLAGGTGEQFF.

The chain employs TRBV7-9 and TRBJ2-7, with D tentatively TRBD2 (7 bases). Germline CDR1 and CDR2: SEHNR and FQNEAQ (reference sequence). The CDR3 covers 18 residues. Between the trimmed V and J ends, which lost 5 bases and 2 bases, there was a span of 25 bases. The CDR3 bases are TGTGCCAGCAGCCCGTACCAAGCGGGACAAGTAAAACCCTACGAGCAGTACTTC. This gives the protein CASSPYQAGQVKPYEQYF.

The V call is TRBV6-2 or TRBV6-3, the J call TRBJ2-2; D unclear. With 3 bases removed from V and 6 bases from J, the gap between germline ends came to 8 bases. This CDR3 has 13 residues. Germline CDR1 and CDR2: MNHEY and SVGEGT. In nucleotides, the CDR3 is TGTGCCAGCAGTTATAGGTCTCCCGGGGAGCTGTTTTTT. Translated: CASSYRSPGELFF.

The chain uses TRBV4-2 and TRBJ2-3, with D maybe TRBD2 (6 bases). The CDR3 sequence is 17 residues long. Trimming left V 4 bases short and J 0 bases short, with 17 bases between. Germline CDR1 is LGHNA and CDR2 is YNFKEQ. CDR3 DNA sequence: TGTGCCAGCAGCCCTCCCGGGACTGCCGCTAGCACAGATACGCAGTATTTT. It yields the protein CASSPPGTAASTDTQYF.

The CDR3 is CSARLDRGFTPRTDTQYF. In nucleotides, the CDR3 is TGCAGTGCTAGATTGGACAGGGGATTTACCCCCCGCACAGATACGCAGTATTTT. V and J are TRBV20-1 and TRBJ2-3, with 9 bases that match TRBD1. Germline CDR1 is DFQATT and CDR2 is SNEGSKA (reference sequence). The CDR3 is 18 amino acids. The V and J ends lost 2 bases and 1 base, in that order; junction bases with no gene match: 13.

This clonotype was detected only a few times. The chain joins TRBV7-6 to TRBJ2-7, with 9 nucleotides matching TRBD2. The CDR3 loop spans 15 amino acids. Germline CDR1 and CDR2: SGHVS and FNYEAQ. Trimming removed 3 bases from V and 2 bases from J; junction bases left unmatched: 5. The CDR3 DNA reads as TGTGCCAGCAGCTTGTTAGCGGGGGAAACCTACGAGCAGTACTTC. Translated, it gives CASSLLAGETYEQYF.

The chain employs TRBV9 and TRBJ2-3; 7 bases align to TRBD2. The germline V gene encodes CDR1 SGDLS and CDR2 YYNGEE. This CDR3 contains 15 residues. V lost 4 bases and J lost 2; bases outside the gene matches: 7. The CDR3 spells CASSKREVLTDTQYF. The CDR3 DNA sequence: TGTGCCAGCAGCAAACGGGAGGTCCTCACAGATACGCAGTATTTT.

The chain links TRBV28 to TRBJ2-1, with 12 bases fitting TRBD2. Germline lookup yields CDR1 MDHEN and CDR2 SYDVKM. This CDR3 is 17 amino acids long. The ends lost 1 base at V and 0 bases at J; junction bases unmatched: 1. Written as DNA, the CDR3 is TGTGCCAGCAGTTTATCGACTAGCGGGAGCTCCTACAATGAGCAGTTCTTC. Residues: CASSLSTSGSSYNEQFF.

The chain has TRBV9 and TRBJ1-1; perhaps TRBD1 as D (5 bases). The germline V gene encodes CDR1 SGDLS and CDR2 YYNGEE. Trimming removed 4 bases from V and 1 base from J, with 20 bases in between. The CDR3 extends over 17 amino acids. Here the CDR3 reads CASSPKGRALRNTEAFF. The CDR3 DNA reads as TGTGCCAGCAGCCCAAAGGGACGGGCGCTAAGGAACACTGAAGCTTTCTTT. The complete variable domain, with remaining parts taken from reference TRBV9 and TRBJ1-1, reads DSGVTQTPKHLITATGQRVTLRCSPRSGDLSVYWYQQSLDQGLQFLIQYYNGEERAKGNILERFSAQQFPDLHSELNLSSLELGDSALYFCASSPKGRALRNTEAFFGQGTRLTVV.

This clonotype was seen a few times. The chain employs TRBV7-2 and TRBJ2-1; tentatively, D is TRBD1 or TRBD2 (5 bases each). The germline gives CDR1 SGHTA, CDR2 FQGNSA. With 1 base removed from V and 4 bases from J, the gap between germline ends came to 11 bases. CDR3 length: 15 residues. CDR3 nucleotides: TGTGCCAGCAGCTTAGTGGGGGATTTGTACAATGAGCAGTTCTTC. It translates to CASSLVGDLYNEQFF.

The chain recombines TRBV11-2 with TRBJ2-1, with TRBD2 identical over 10 bases. J gave up 4 bases and V 3 bases, and 6 bases lay outside the gene matches. The CDR3 is made up of 16 amino acids. CDR1 and CDR2 (germline): SGHAT, FQNNGV. The CDR3 nucleotides read TGTGCCAGCAGCTTTAGCGGGAGGCTTGGATACAATGAGCAGTTCTTC. Protein: CASSFSGRLGYNEQFF.

V usage is TRBV6-5 and J usage is TRBJ1-1, with TRBD1 as a possible D gene (5 bases). Deletions cut 2 bases from V and 6 bases from J, with 10 bases between. CDR1 is MNHEY, CDR2 SVGAGI, per germline. This CDR3 has 13 residues. CDR3 nucleotides: TGTGCCAGCAGTTACGGGGGGACTTCTGAAGCTTTCTTT. Residues: CASSYGGTSEAFF.